Listed below are T cell receptor beta chains from one sample, sequenced in a study of blood T cell repertoires in COVID-19. The table came from immunoSEQ multiplex PCR; TCRdb's copy has only in-frame clones and leaves some out. The sample carries 130,000 or so clones, around 87% recorded once. Sequenced: peripheral blood. All receptors come from a man aged 45-65 years with active COVID-19. Each CDR3 is given with its conserved first and last residue. The D gene is left open where the match is weak. For some rows the clone size is stated as once, few or many, or as a class when expanded; others skip it.

v_gene: TRBV19
d_gene: -
abundance: -
j_gene: TRBJ1-5
len: 14
CDR3aa: CASSQGRVYQPQHF
CDR3nt: TGTGCCAGTAGTCAGGGGCGTGTCTATCAGCCCCAGCATTTT

v_gene: TRBV19
d_gene: -
abundance: -
j_gene: TRBJ1-5
len: 15
CDR3aa: CASSKPAGGNQPQHF
CDR3nt: TGTGCCAGTAGTAAACCCGCGGGAGGCAATCAGCCCCAGCATTTT

v_gene: TRBV6-6
d_gene: -
abundance: once
j_gene: TRBJ1-4
len: 13
CDR3aa: CASMRVLNEKLFF
CDR3nt: TGTGCCAGTATGCGGGTCCTTAATGAAAAACTGTTTTTT

v_gene: TRBV18
d_gene: -
abundance: -
j_gene: TRBJ2-5
len: 16
CDR3aa: CASSPSSGGLQETQYF
CDR3nt: TGTGCCAGCTCACCATCTTCGGGGGGCCTCCAAGAGACCCAGTACTTC

v_gene: TRBV7-9
d_gene: TRBD1
abundance: -
j_gene: TRBJ1-1
len: 17
CDR3aa: CASSPAPGQSGNTEAFF
CDR3nt: TGTGCCAGCAGCCCGGCCCCGGGACAGTCGGGAAACACTGAAGCTTTCTTT

v_gene: TRBV6-4
d_gene: -
abundance: -
j_gene: TRBJ1-5
len: 14
CDR3aa: CASRREGGNQPQHF
CDR3nt: TGTGCCAGCAGGAGGGAGGGAGGCAATCAGCCCCAGCATTTT

v_gene: TRBV5-6
d_gene: TRBD1
abundance: -
j_gene: TRBJ2-2
len: 14
CDR3aa: CASSGQGGAGELFF
CDR3nt: TGTGCCAGCAGCGGACAGGGGGGGGCCGGGGAGCTGTTTTTT

v_gene: TRBV9
d_gene: -
abundance: -
j_gene: TRBJ1-2
len: 13
CDR3aa: CASSGGPPYGYTF
CDR3nt: TGTGCCAGCAGCGGGGGGCCTCCCTATGGCTACACCTTC

v_gene: TRBV2
d_gene: -
abundance: -
j_gene: TRBJ2-5
len: 13
CDR3aa: CASSLRNQETQYF
CDR3nt: TGTGCCAGCAGTCTGAGAAACCAAGAGACCCAGTACTTC

v_gene: TRBV10-1
d_gene: -
abundance: -
j_gene: TRBJ1-2
len: 16
CDR3aa: CASSECQGTRDYGYTF
CDR3nt: TGCGCCAGCAGTGAGTGTCAGGGGACCCGGGACTATGGCTACACCTTC

v_gene: TRBV19
d_gene: -
abundance: -
j_gene: TRBJ2-3
len: 15
CDR3aa: CATKMDGGSTDTQYF
CDR3nt: TGTGCCACCAAGATGGACGGGGGTAGCACAGATACGCAGTATTTT

v_gene: TRBV4-3
d_gene: -
abundance: -
j_gene: TRBJ2-1
len: 13
CDR3aa: CASSQDWGLEQFF
CDR3nt: TGCGCCAGCAGCCAAGATTGGGGGCTGGAGCAGTTCTTC

v_gene: TRBV5-1
d_gene: -
abundance: -
j_gene: TRBJ1-1
len: 14
CDR3aa: CASSIELVNTEAFF
CDR3nt: TGCGCCAGCAGCATAGAACTGGTGAACACTGAAGCTTTCTTT

v_gene: TRBV19
d_gene: -
abundance: -
j_gene: TRBJ1-2
len: 13
CDR3aa: CASRDKANYGYTF
CDR3nt: TGTGCCAGTAGGGACAAAGCTAACTATGGCTACACCTTC

v_gene: TRBV19
d_gene: -
abundance: -
j_gene: TRBJ2-2
len: 16
CDR3aa: CASSSGGAPNTGELFF
CDR3nt: TGTGCCAGTAGTAGTGGAGGGGCTCCGAACACCGGGGAGCTGTTTTTT

v_gene: TRBV11-2
d_gene: TRBD2
abundance: -
j_gene: TRBJ2-1
len: 19
CDR3aa: CASTPVKRASGGVLNEQFF
CDR3nt: TGTGCCAGCACTCCGGTGAAACGGGCTAGCGGGGGGGTTCTGAATGAGCAGTTCTTC